This passage covers 22 T cell receptor beta chains from one sample sequenced in a study of shared clonotypes between healthy human individuals. The table came from immunoSEQ multiplex PCR; TCRdb's copy has only in-frame clones and leaves some out. Of under 650,000 clones listed, 90% to 97% are singletons. Material for sequencing was naive CD4+ T cells sorted from blood. Specified subset: CD45RA+ positively selected. These receptors originate from a woman aged 25 to 39 in good health.

This chain links TRBV2 with TRBJ1-5; no reliable D call. The V gene's germline CDR1 is SNHLY and CDR2 FYNNEI. V dropped 8 bases and J dropped 4 bases, with 15 bases sitting between them. CDR3 length equals 14 residues. This CDR3 reads CASGYQTQNQPQHF. The CDR3 nucleotides are TGTGCCAGCGGTTATCAGACTCAGAATCAGCCCCAGCATTTT.

The rearrangement joins TRBV6-1 to TRBJ2-7; D is unclear. CDR3 length: 16 amino acids. V lost 2 bases to trimming and J lost 2 bases, with 16 bases between them. Germline V gene data show CDR1 as MNHNS and CDR2 as SASEGT. The CDR3 reads CASSEQAGWATYEQYF. The CDR3 DNA follows: TGTGCCAGCAGTGAACAAGCAGGTTGGGCTACCTACGAGCAGTACTTC.

This chain links TRBV13 with TRBJ1-1; 7 positions agree with TRBD1. Per germline, CDR1 PRHDT and CDR2 FYEKMQ (reference sequence). V was clipped by 4 bases and J by 1 base; unmatched bases: 9. The CDR3 has 16 residues. In DNA, the CDR3 is TGTGCCAGCAGCTCTCCGGGGACAGTCGGGAACACTGAAGCTTTCTTT. Its translation: CASSSPGTVGNTEAFF. Complete variable domain (other parts from reference TRBV13 and TRBJ1-1): AAGVIQSPRHLIKEKRETATLKCYPIPRHDTVYWYQQGPGQDPQFLISFYEKMQSDKGSIPDRFSAQQFSDYHSELNMSSLELGDSALYFCASSSPGTVGNTEAFFGQGTRLTVV.

The gene calls are TRBV30 and TRBJ1-5; 8 bases are a match to TRBD1. The CDR3 is 13 amino acids. Unmatched junction bases numbered 2, after V lost 2 bases and J lost 5 bases. The germline CDR1 and CDR2 sequences are GTSNPN and SVGIG (reference sequence). The CDR3 DNA reads TGTGCCTGGAGTTCAGGGGGCGATCAGCCCCAGCATTTT. This encodes CAWSSGGDQPQHF. Complete variable domain (other parts from reference TRBV30 and TRBJ1-5): SQTIHQWPATLVQPVGSPLSLECTVEGTSNPNLYWYRQAAGRGLQLLFYSVGIGQISSEVPQNLSASRPQDRQFILSSKKLLLSDSGFYLCAWSSGGDQPQHFGDGTRLSIL.

This chain connects TRBV27 to TRBJ2-2, with D uncertain. V lost 0 bases, J lost 5 bases, and 10 bases lay in between. CDR1 MNHEY and CDR2 SMNVEV come from the germline V gene (reference sequence). CDR3 size: 15 residues. This CDR3 reads CASSLSHGWTGELFF. CDR3 sequence (DNA): TGTGCCAGCAGTTTATCTCACGGATGGACCGGGGAGCTGTTTTTT.

The rearrangement links TRBV7-9 to TRBJ2-6; D gene uncertain. CDR1 is SEHNR, CDR2 FQNEAQ, per germline (reference sequence). The length of the CDR3 is 12 residues. V dropped 11 bases and J dropped 1 base, with 6 bases sitting between them. The CDR3 DNA reads as TGTGCCCAGAAGTCTGGGGCCAACGTCCTGACTTTC. Encoded protein: CAQKSGANVLTF.

The chain couples TRBV28 to TRBJ2-7, with unresolved D. Trimming cost V 8 bases and J 0 bases, with 17 bases left between them. The CDR3 runs 15 residues. Per the germline V gene, CDR1 is MDHEN and CDR2 is SYDVKM. The CDR3 nucleotides are TGTGCCAGCGATCCAGGTACGACAAGCTCCTACGAGCAGTACTTC. This sequence encodes CASDPGTTSSYEQYF.

The chain carries TRBV27 and TRBJ2-7; D is unclear. Trimming cost V 4 bases and J 7 bases, with 8 bases left between them. Germline V gene data show CDR1 as MNHEY and CDR2 as SMNVEV (reference sequence). The CDR3 length is 11 residues. CDR3 region: CASSSSGEQYF. As DNA, the CDR3 is TGTGCCAGCAGTTCCTCTGGGGAGCAGTACTTC.

V is TRBV5-4 and J is TRBJ2-1; 8 bases line up with TRBD2. The CDR3 length is 13 residues. Germline assignment: CDR1 SGHNT and CDR2 YYREEE (reference sequence). With V trimmed by 0 bases and J by 13 bases, 6 bases remained unmatched. The CDR3, as DNA: TGTGCCAGCAGCTTGGTTACTAGCGGCTTACAGTTCTTC. Its protein is CASSLVTSGLQFF.

This clone showed up just a few times. This chain joins TRBV27 and TRBJ2-7, with D maybe TRBD2 (5 bases). Germline V gene lookup returns CDR1 MNHEY and CDR2 SMNVEV (reference sequence). The CDR3 consists of 11 residues. V was pared by 8 bases and J by 6 bases, with 11 bases between. The CDR3 coding sequence is TGTGCCAGCCCGGGAAGCCCCGAGCAGTACTTC. As protein: CASPGSPEQYF.

The sample holds one count of this clone. This chain connects TRBV19 to TRBJ1-2; 8 bases align to TRBD1. This CDR3 spans 15 amino acids. The trim removed 3 bases at V and 3 bases at J, leaving 6 bases unmatched. The germline V gene has CDR1 LNHDA and CDR2 SQIVND (reference sequence). The CDR3 bases are TGTGCCAGTAGTATGGGTCAGGGGGCGGACTATGGCTACACCTTC. This sequence encodes CASSMGQGADYGYTF.

The chain links TRBV4-1 to TRBJ1-2, with unresolved D. The CDR3 contains 14 residues. V shed 4 bases and J shed 5 bases, with 14 bases lying between them. Per the germline V gene, CDR1 is MGHRA and CDR2 is YSYEKL. As DNA, the CDR3 is TGCGCCAGCAGCCCGGTCCCCCCATTTTATGGCTACACCTTC. Translated, it gives CASSPVPPFYGYTF.

V gene TRBV11-2 combines with J gene TRBJ2-7, with a tentative D call TRBD1 (6 bases). Trimming removed 4 bases at V and 6 bases at J, with 13 bases between. CDR1 SGHAT and CDR2 FQNNGV come from the germline V gene. The CDR3 is made up of 13 amino acids. In DNA form, the CDR3 reads TGTGCCAGCAGCTCCGAGAGGGGGACCGAGCAGTACTTC. It encodes CASSSERGTEQYF.

This sequence joins TRBV5-1 and TRBJ2-1; tentative D call: TRBD2 (6 bases). Germline CDR1 SGHRS, CDR2 YFSETQ. The CDR3 runs 14 residues. Trimming cost V 6 bases and J 9 bases, with 19 bases left between them. CDR3 DNA: TGCGCCAGCAATCCGCGGGCGGATAGCGGTGAGCAGTTCTTC. Amino acid sequence: CASNPRADSGEQFF.

This chain connects TRBV7-9 to TRBJ2-1; 10 bases agree with TRBD2. CDR3 size: 16 residues. Trimming took 2 bases from V and 10 from J; bases not matched to a gene: 11. Germline lookup yields CDR1 SEHNR and CDR2 FQNEAQ (reference sequence). The CDR3 here is CASSLSGLAGDLEQFF. CDR3 sequence (DNA): TGTGCCAGCAGCTTATCCGGCCTAGCGGGAGATTTAGAGCAGTTCTTC.

The genes are TRBV28 and TRBJ1-5; D might be TRBD1 (5 bases). Trimming took 3 bases from V and 5 from J, leaving 14 bases between them. This CDR3 contains 15 residues. Germline CDR1 and CDR2: MDHEN and SYDVKM. The CDR3 spells CASSFPGREYQPQHF. CDR3 sequence (DNA): TGTGCCAGCAGTTTTCCCGGCAGGGAATATCAGCCCCAGCATTTT.

This CDR3 reads CASMAWVRGYTF. The DNA of the CDR3 is TGTGCCAGCATGGCTTGGGTTCGGGGCTACACCTTC. The chain couples TRBV28 to TRBJ1-2; no reliable D call. Germline lookup yields CDR1 MDHEN and CDR2 SYDVKM. The CDR3 length is 12 residues. Trimming removed 7 bases at V and 8 bases at J, with 14 bases between.

This chain connects TRBV9 to TRBJ1-2; TRBD1 agrees at 10 bases. CDR1 and CDR2 from the germline V gene are SGDLS and YYNGEE. V was pared by 4 bases and J by 13 bases, with 13 bases of the junction left unmatched. This CDR3 spans 14 amino acids. CDR3 nucleotides: TGTGCCAGCAGCATCGGGGGACAGGGGCCCGTGGGCACCTTC. Translated, it gives CASSIGGQGPVGTF.

The chain joins TRBV18 to TRBJ2-1, with TRBD2 identical over 7 bases. Germline V CDR1 and CDR2: KGHSH, LQKENI. The CDR3 extends over 17 amino acids. V was pared by 2 bases and J by 5 bases, with 12 bases of the junction left unmatched. The CDR3 DNA follows: TGTGCCAGCTCACCAAGAACAGCCGGGACTACCAACAATGAGCAGTTCTTC. It encodes CASSPRTAGTTNNEQFF. Based on the CDR3 plus reference TRBV18 and TRBJ2-1, the full variable domain is NAGVMQNPRHLVRRRGQEARLRCSPMKGHSHVYWYRQLPEEGLKFMVYLQKENIIDESGMPKERFSAEFPKEGPSILRIQQVVRGDSAAYFCASSPRTAGTTNNEQFFGPGTRLTVL.

V gene TRBV28 combines with J gene TRBJ1-5; D perhaps matches TRBD1 (6 bases). The V gene lost 8 bases and the J gene lost 3 bases, with 29 bases spanning the gap. The germline V gene has CDR1 MDHEN and CDR2 SYDVKM. CDR3 length equals 19 residues. The CDR3 region is CASGISQGIPIFPNQPQHF. DNA for the CDR3: TGTGCCAGCGGTATTTCTCAGGGGATCCCCATATTCCCCAATCAGCCCCAGCATTTT. The variable domain in full, with the rest retrieved from reference TRBV28 and TRBJ1-5, is DVKVTQSSRYLVKRTGEKVFLECVQDMDHENMFWYRQDPGLGLRLIYFSYDVKMKEKGDIPEGYSVSREKKERFSLILESASTNQTSMYLCASGISQGIPIFPNQPQHFGDGTRLSIL.

The CDR3 loop is CASSQSGGAAQETQYF. The DNA for the CDR3 is TGTGCCAGCAGCCAGAGTGGCGGGGCAGCCCAAGAGACCCAGTACTTC. V and J are TRBV25-1 and TRBJ2-5, with a tentative D call TRBD2 (6 bases). Trimming removed 6 bases at V and 1 base at J, with 18 bases between. The CDR3 has 16 amino acids. Germline CDR1 and CDR2: MGHDK and SYGVNS.

The chain uses TRBV7-9 and TRBJ2-7, with D possibly called TRBD1 or TRBD2 (5 bases each). This CDR3 is 15 amino acids long. The V and J ends lost 2 bases and 3 bases respectively, with 14 bases between them. CDR1 is SEHNR and CDR2 is FQNEAQ in the germline V gene (reference sequence). The CDR3 here is CASSLWPGTGYEQYF. The CDR3 region has the DNA TGTGCCAGCAGCTTATGGCCGGGAACAGGCTACGAGCAGTACTTC.